This passage covers 25 T cell receptor beta chains from one sample sequenced in a study of post-analysis software for immune sequencing data. Regarding the study as a whole: TRBV segments more frequent in patients than in controls numbered roughly 5 and included TRBV5-6, TRBV5-1 and TRBV20-1.

Prepared libraries of TCR beta cDNA carried unique molecular identifiers. In TCRdb, the PCR reads were re-called with MiXCR into one record per CDR3 protein. This sample has hundreds of thousands of distinct CDR3 sequences, with approximately 50% found just once. No antigen has been assigned to these receptors. Sequenced sample: blood. The receptors derive from a girl aged 5 to 17 with multiple sclerosis.

The table lists this clonotype with a few counts. The chain has TRBV20-1 and TRBJ2-3; 7 nucleotides match TRBD1. The CDR3 has 13 residues. Per germline, CDR1 DFQATT and CDR2 SNEGSKA (reference sequence). In DNA form, the CDR3 reads TGCGCTCCCGACAGGGAATCAACAGATACGCAGTATTTT. Amino acid sequence: CAPDRESTDTQYF.

Notes on this clonotype: It may be a read error: a sequence one base away is much more abundant. The chain has TRBV6-4 and TRBJ2-5; D might be TRBD1 (6 bases). CDR3 length equals 15 residues. V gave up 0 bases and J gave up 11 bases, with 19 bases separating them. The germline V gene encodes CDR1 MRHNA and CDR2 SNTAGT. The CDR3 protein is CASSDSNRESGEQYF. Written as DNA, the CDR3 is TGTGCCAGCAGTGACTCTAACAGGGAAAGTGGTGAGCAGTACTTC.

The chain is built from TRBV20-1 and TRBJ2-7, with 7 bases lining up with TRBD2. CDR1 is DFQATT and CDR2 is SNEGSKA in the germline V gene (reference sequence). V dropped 6 bases and J dropped 1; count of bases not matched to a gene: 9. The CDR3 length is 14 residues. The CDR3 DNA follows: TGCAGTGCCAGATCGGCTAGCGGATCCTACGAGCAGTACTTC. This sequence encodes CSARSASGSYEQYF.

The chain joins TRBV6-4 to TRBJ2-1; D may correspond to TRBD1 or TRBD2 (5 bases each). The CDR3 consists of 15 residues. Germline values: CDR1 MRHNA, CDR2 SNTAGT. The ends were cut back, 1 base at V and 8 bases at J, with 15 bases in the middle. CDR3 residues: CASSDYGAAADEQFF. Written as DNA, the CDR3 is TGTGCCAGCAGTGACTACGGGGCAGCTGCGGATGAGCAGTTCTTC.

Turning to this clonotype: The germline gene is not matched at one end of the junction; a read error may be the cause. The chain recombines TRBV4-2 with TRBJ2-5; 9 bases line up with TRBD2. The CDR3 consists of 17 residues. Germline V CDR1 and CDR2: LGHNA, YNFKEQ. The CDR3 region is CASSQGPTSGGGETRYF. CDR3 coding DNA: TGTGCCAGCAGCCAAGGTCCGACTAGCGGAGGCGGAGAGACCCGGTACTTC.

This clonotype was observed a handful of times. The CDR3 sequence: CASTPYEGGSSEQYF. The CDR3, as DNA: TGTGCCAGCACCCCATACGAAGGGGGTTCTAGCGAGCAGTACTTC. V and J are TRBV28 and TRBJ2-7, with D tentatively TRBD1 (6 bases). Germline lookup yields CDR1 MDHEN and CDR2 SYDVKM. Trimming shortened V by 7 bases and J by 6 bases, and 22 bases separated the two germline ends. The CDR3 sequence is 15 residues long.

This clonotype has just a few counts. The genes are TRBV7-9 and TRBJ2-1; TRBD1 aligns across 7 bases. CDR1 and CDR2 (germline): SEHNR, FQNEAQ (reference sequence). Trimming cost V 1 base and J 6 bases; bases outside gene matches: 15. This CDR3 has 18 residues. The CDR3 region has the DNA TGTGCCAGCAGCTTAGGGGCAACGACAGGGCTTGACGGCAATGAGCAGTTCTTC. Translating gives CASSLGATTGLDGNEQFF.

CDR3 bases: TGCAGCGTTGTTGGGGATGATCAGCCCCAGCATTTT. It specifies CSVVGDDQPQHF. The V and J genes are TRBV29-1 and TRBJ1-5; no clear D. The CDR3 totals 12 residues. With 4 bases removed from V and 5 bases from J, the gap between germline ends came to 9 bases. Germline CDR1 and CDR2: SQVTM and ANQGSEA.

This clonotype was seen a single time. The V call is TRBV5-1, the J call TRBJ2-1, with 11 bases identical to TRBD2. Trimming cost V 2 bases and J 7 bases; bases outside gene matches: 5. CDR1 is SGHRS, CDR2 YFSETQ, per germline. This CDR3 is 15 amino acids long. CDR3 DNA sequence: TGCGCCAGCAGCTTCCGTGGGACTAGCGGTAATGAGCAGTTCTTC. Protein product: CASSFRGTSGNEQFF.

The CDR3 DNA reads as TGCGCCAGCAGCTTGCTGCCCGGGAACCCCACAGATACGCAGTATTTT. Residues: CASSLLPGNPTDTQYF. The V and J genes are TRBV5-1 and TRBJ2-3; tentatively, D is TRBD2 (5 bases). V was cut by 1 base and J by 2 bases, with 14 bases left in between. The length of the CDR3 is 16 residues. Germline V CDR1 and CDR2: SGHRS, YFSETQ.

This clonotype has more than one count but fewer than ten. The chain joins TRBV20-1 to TRBJ2-1, with 13 positions matching TRBD2. Germline V CDR1 and CDR2: DFQATT, SNEGSKA (reference sequence). The CDR3 has 18 amino acids. Germline trimming cut 2 bases from V and 0 bases from J; bases unmatched to any gene: 7. CDR3 protein: CSARSGTSGDSSYNEQFF. In DNA, the CDR3 is TGCAGTGCTAGATCGGGGACTAGCGGGGATAGCTCCTACAATGAGCAGTTCTTC.

This rearrangement joins TRBV4-1 to TRBJ2-5; 12 bases match TRBD2. The CDR3 totals 14 residues. Trimming at V came to 0 bases and at J to 11 bases, leaving 4 bases not matched to a gene. The germline CDR1 and CDR2 sequences are MGHRA and YSYEKL. The CDR3 loop is CASSQERLAGEQYF. The CDR3 nucleotides read TGCGCCAGCAGCCAAGAAAGACTAGCGGGGGAGCAGTACTTC.

V usage is TRBV15 and J usage is TRBJ2-3; 8 nucleotides line up with TRBD1. The CDR3 is 15 amino acids. Germline CDR1 and CDR2: LNHNV and YYDKDF (reference sequence). V lost 5 bases to trimming and J lost 11 bases; unmatched junction nucleotides: 15. The CDR3 is CATSRGDRLPPGQYF. The CDR3 nucleotides read TGTGCCACCAGCCGAGGGGACAGGCTACCCCCGGGGCAGTATTTT.

J is TRBJ1-2 and V is TRBV4-2; possible D gene TRBD1, 6 bases. The CDR3 spans 13 residues. The ends were cut back, 0 bases at V and 6 bases at J, with 8 bases in the middle. Per the germline V gene, CDR1 is LGHNA and CDR2 is YNFKEQ. The CDR3 sequence is CASSQDSGDGYTF. The CDR3 bases are TGTGCCAGCAGCCAAGATTCAGGGGATGGCTACACCTTC.

The chain is built from TRBV2 and TRBJ2-3; 9 nucleotides agree with TRBD2. This CDR3 is 18 amino acids long. V was clipped by 3 bases and J by 0 bases; unmatched bases: 10. Germline V CDR1 and CDR2: SNHLY, FYNNEI. The CDR3 DNA follows: TGTGCCAGCAGTGACGGCGGGGGGGCCAGTTCGAGCACAGATACGCAGTATTTT. This codes for CASSDGGGASSSTDTQYF.

This clonotype has more than one count but fewer than ten. The genes are TRBV15 and TRBJ1-1; unclear D gene. The V end lost 2 bases, the J end lost 1 base, and 5 bases lay between the germline ends. Germline CDR1 and CDR2: LNHNV and YYDKDF (reference sequence). This CDR3 contains 13 residues. Here the CDR3 DNA reads TGTGCCACCAGCAGATCCCAGAACACTGAAGCTTTCTTT. Protein product: CATSRSQNTEAFF.

The J gene is TRBJ2-1, the V gene TRBV7-2; tentatively, D is TRBD1 (5 bases). The CDR3 is 15 amino acids. The germline V and J ends were trimmed by 6 bases and 8 bases, with 20 bases remaining between them. Germline values: CDR1 SGHTA, CDR2 FQGNSA. CDR3 amino acids: CASRSQAGTYHEQFF. CDR3 nucleotides: TGTGCCAGCAGGTCACAGGCAGGAACTTATCATGAGCAGTTCTTC.

The rearrangement joins TRBV2 to TRBJ2-3; D is ambiguous. The CDR3 sequence is 14 residues long. Germline assignment: CDR1 SNHLY and CDR2 FYNNEI. V shed 3 bases and J shed 0 bases, with 7 bases lying between them. Written as DNA, the CDR3 is TGTGCCAGCAGTGAGTCGGCTAGCACAGATACGCAGTATTTT. Protein: CASSESASTDTQYF.

The chain combines TRBV6-5 with TRBJ1-2; D is perhaps TRBD1 (6 bases). V was clipped by 0 bases and J by 8 bases, with 13 bases between them. CDR3 length equals 14 residues. Per germline, CDR1 MNHEY and CDR2 SVGAGI. CDR3 coding DNA: TGTGCCAGCAGTTACTCGAGGGCAGGGGACGGCTACACCTTC. Translating gives CASSYSRAGDGYTF.

This clonotype has a handful of counts. The V gene is TRBV7-9, the J gene TRBJ2-7; D might be TRBD1 (5 bases). The germline gives CDR1 SEHNR, CDR2 FQNEAQ (reference sequence). With 4 bases removed from V and 5 bases from J, the gap between germline ends came to 9 bases. The length of the CDR3 is 12 residues. The CDR3 is CASSSGLHEQYF. The CDR3 nucleotides read TGTGCCAGCAGCTCAGGGCTCCACGAGCAGTACTTC.

The chain recombines TRBV20-1 with TRBJ2-1; 7 bases agree with TRBD1. The junction had 13 bases not matched to a gene; V was cut back by 4 bases and J by 4 bases. The CDR3 is made up of 16 amino acids. CDR1 and CDR2 from the germline V gene are DFQATT and SNEGSKA (reference sequence). CDR3 protein: CSATRGPAPEYNEQFF. The CDR3 DNA reads TGCAGTGCTACGAGGGGGCCGGCACCGGAGTACAATGAGCAGTTCTTC.

The chain carries TRBV11-3 and TRBJ2-7; 9 positions agree with TRBD2. This CDR3 has 14 amino acids. Trimming at V came to 1 base and at J to 6 bases, leaving 4 bases not matched to a gene. Germline V CDR1 and CDR2: SGHNT, YENEEA. The CDR3 sequence: CASSLGGTSSEQYF. DNA for the CDR3: TGTGCCAGCAGCTTAGGAGGGACTAGCAGCGAGCAGTACTTC.

Only a few counts were recorded for this clonotype. V is TRBV5-6 and J is TRBJ2-7, with D maybe TRBD2 (6 bases). Deletions cut 0 bases from V and 3 bases from J, with 16 bases between. The CDR3 length is 16 residues. Per the germline V gene, CDR1 is SGHDT and CDR2 is YYEEEE. Written as DNA, the CDR3 is TGTGCCAGCAGCTTGGAGGAGACGGGACTCTTCTACGAGCAGTACTTC. Protein product: CASSLEETGLFYEQYF.

This chain links TRBV9 with TRBJ2-1; possible D gene TRBD2, 6 bases. The CDR3 is 18 residues long. Looked up from germline, CDR1 is SGDLS and CDR2 is YYNGEE. Trimming cost V 3 bases and J 4 bases, with 23 bases left between them. CDR3: CASSGGPTSGGNYNEQFF. CDR3 nucleotides: TGTGCCAGCAGCGGAGGTCCGACGAGCGGAGGGAATTACAATGAGCAGTTCTTC.

The gene calls are TRBV24-1 and TRBJ2-7; maybe TRBD2 (6 bases). This CDR3 is built from 15 residues. V dropped 3 bases and J dropped 2 bases, with 13 bases sitting between them. CDR1 KGHDR and CDR2 SFDVKD come from the germline V gene. The CDR3 is CATSDSRGKAYEQYF. CDR3 bases: TGTGCCACCAGTGATAGTCGGGGGAAAGCCTACGAGCAGTACTTC.